These T cell receptor beta chains were read from a single sample in a study of T cell changes during pregnancy in multiple sclerosis. Assay used: immunoSEQ multiplex PCR; TCRdb lists only in-frame clones, some missing. Of about 58,000 clones listed, 91% were seen once; the top ten hold nearly 0.5%. This specimen consisted of CD4+ T cells from peripheral blood mononuclear cells, obtained after pregnancy. Source of these receptors: a female donor in good health, enrolled as a control in a pregnancy study. CDR3s include the opening cysteine and the closing phenylalanine or tryptophan. A D gene is named only where the DNA matches it firmly. Clone size is shown for a subset of rows, as once, few, many or a class of expanded clone.

length,size,V,J,D,DNA,CDR3
15,NA,TRBV4-3,TRBJ1-5,NA,TGCGCCAGCAGCCAAGATGGCCAGGGCAATCAGCCCCAGCATTTT,CASSQDGQGNQPQHF
12,NA,TRBV5-8,TRBJ2-7,NA,TGTGCCAGCAGCTTGAGAGGCTACGAGCAGTACTTC,CASSLRGYEQYF
15,once,TRBV7-3,TRBJ1-3,NA,TGTGCCAGCAGCTTAAATCCGACTTCTGGAAACACCATATATTTT,CASSLNPTSGNTIYF
13,NA,TRBV29-1,TRBJ1-1,TRBD1,TGCAGCGAAAGGAGAACAGGGGGTGGTGAAGCTTTCTTT,CSERRTGGGEAFF
14,NA,TRBV14,TRBJ2-7,TRBD1,TGTGCCAGCAGCCTAGGGACAGGACCCTACGAGCAGTACTTC,CASSLGTGPYEQYF
13,NA,TRBV6-5,TRBJ1-2,NA,TGTGCCAGCAGGCTTGTTGAGGGATATGGCTACACCTTC,CASRLVEGYGYTF
13,NA,TRBV19,TRBJ2-1,TRBD2,TGTGCCAGTAGGTCGGGGGGAAACAATGAGCAGTTCTTC,CASRSGGNNEQFF
15,once,TRBV4-1,TRBJ2-3,NA,TGCGCCAGCAGCCCCGCGACAAAGTTGTCAGATACGCAGTATTTT,CASSPATKLSDTQYF
14,NA,TRBV2,TRBJ2-3,TRBD2,TGTGCCAGCAAAGCGGGGGTATCTACAGATACGCAGTATTTT,CASKAGVSTDTQYF
15,NA,TRBV19,TRBJ2-5,NA,TGTGCCAGTAGTATAGGCGGCAGTAAGGCATCAGAACGGTACTTC,CASSIGGSKASERYF
15,NA,TRBV11-2,TRBJ1-6,NA,TGTGCCAGCAGCTTACACAGGGTCGGGAATTCACCCCTCCACTTT,CASSLHRVGNSPLHF
15,once,TRBV4-3,TRBJ2-7,TRBD1,TGCGCCAGCAGCCGCATAGGGGGACAGAACTACGAGCAGTACTTC,CASSRIGGQNYEQYF
15,NA,TRBV6-1,TRBJ2-3,TRBD1,TGTGCCAGCAGTGACAGGACAGGGGACACAGATACGCAGTATTTT,CASSDRTGDTDTQYF
14,NA,TRBV5-5,TRBJ1-2,NA,TGTGCCAGCAGCTCGGACAGCAACGGTCTGAGCTACACCTTC,CASSSDSNGLSYTF
17,NA,TRBV7-9,TRBJ1-6,TRBD1,TGTGCCAGCAGCTTAGGCCGGGACAGGATGAATAATTCACCCCTCCACTTT,CASSLGRDRMNNSPLHF
22,NA,TRBV7-3,TRBJ2-3,TRBD2,TGTGCCAGCAGCTTAAATGGACCCGGGACTAGCGGGGGGCCCCTGAGCACAGATACGCAGTATTTT,CASSLNGPGTSGGPLSTDTQYF
13,few,TRBV6-6,TRBJ1-1,NA,TGTGCCAGCAAAGGGAGCATGAACACTGAAGCTTTCTTT,CASKGSMNTEAFF
16,NA,TRBV9,TRBJ2-7,TRBD1,TGTGCCAGCAGCGTAGGGCAGGGGGCTATCGGGTACGAGCAGTACTTC,CASSVGQGAIGYEQYF
12,NA,TRBV7-2,TRBJ2-1,NA,TGTGCCAGCAGCACTACTTACAATGAGCAGTTCTTC,CASSTTYNEQFF
17,NA,TRBV5-4,TRBJ2-3,TRBD2,TGTGCCAGCAGCTTAGAGCGTAGGACTAGGGGATCAGATACGCAGTATTTT,CASSLERRTRGSDTQYF
16,NA,TRBV11-2,TRBJ1-3,TRBD1,TGTGCCAGCAGCTTTATACAGGGGCGTCGAGGAAACACCATATATTTT,CASSFIQGRRGNTIYF
12,few,TRBV5-6,TRBJ1-1,NA,TGTGCCAGCTCACGAGTCCGGACTGAAGCTTTCTTT,CASSRVRTEAFF
15,NA,TRBV9,TRBJ2-1,TRBD2,TGTGCCAGCAGCGTAGCGGAGCGGGGGGGTAATGAGCAGTTCTTC,CASSVAERGGNEQFF
15,many,TRBV2,TRBJ1-2,TRBD1,TGTGCCAGCAATCCCCGGACAGGGGGCAGCTATGGCTACACCTTC,CASNPRTGGSYGYTF
15,NA,TRBV5-4,TRBJ2-3,TRBD2,TGTGCCAGCAGCTTGACTAGCGGGAAAACAGATACGCAGTATTTT,CASSLTSGKTDTQYF
13,NA,TRBV25-1,TRBJ2-3,NA,TGTGCCAGCAGTGAACACACCACAGATACGCAGTATTTT,CASSEHTTDTQYF
13,NA,TRBV2,TRBJ2-5,NA,TGTGCCAGCAGCGACAGGCTCCAAGAGACCCAGTACTTC,CASSDRLQETQYF
12,NA,TRBV19,TRBJ1-1,TRBD1,TGTGCCAGTAGTATGGGACAGATTGAAGCTTTCTTT,CASSMGQIEAFF
13,NA,TRBV9,TRBJ1-1,NA,TGTGCCAGCAGCGTAGGACGTGGAGGTGAAGCTTTCTTT,CASSVGRGGEAFF